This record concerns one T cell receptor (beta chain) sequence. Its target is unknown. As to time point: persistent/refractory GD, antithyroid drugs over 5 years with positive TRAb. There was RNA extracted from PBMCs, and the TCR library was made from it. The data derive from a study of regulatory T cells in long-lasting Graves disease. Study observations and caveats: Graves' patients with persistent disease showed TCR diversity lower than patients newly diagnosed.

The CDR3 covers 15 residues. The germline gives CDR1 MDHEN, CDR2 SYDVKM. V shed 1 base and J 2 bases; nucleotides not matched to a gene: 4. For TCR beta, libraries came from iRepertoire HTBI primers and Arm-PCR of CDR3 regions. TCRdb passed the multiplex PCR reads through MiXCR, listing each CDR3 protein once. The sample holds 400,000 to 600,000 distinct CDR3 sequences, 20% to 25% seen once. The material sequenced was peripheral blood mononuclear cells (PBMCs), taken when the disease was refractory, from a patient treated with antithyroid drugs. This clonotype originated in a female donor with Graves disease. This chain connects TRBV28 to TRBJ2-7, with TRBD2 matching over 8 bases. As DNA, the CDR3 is TGTGCCAGCAGTTTATTATTAGCGGGAACCTACGAGCAGTACTTC. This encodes CASSLLLAGTYEQYF.